This TCR beta chain originates from a study of T cells expressing NK-cell markers. Study-level results: Unclear, still, was the HCMV specificity of the expanded NKG2C+ T cell clones. Dominant NKG2C+ clonotypes in a handful of donors made up roughly 1.0-8% of CD8+ T cells.

In regard to this clonotype: Its antigen is unknown.

UMIs were included in TCR beta cDNA generated by 5'RACE template switching. TCRdb derives one entry per CDR3 protein from the 5' RACE reads, leaving out DNA. This table holds roughly 390,000 distinct CDR3 sequences. Germline CDR1 SQVTM, CDR2 ANQGSEA. The CDR3 covers 18 residues. This sequence was found in a woman between 45 and 65 years old in good health. V usage is TRBV29-1 and J usage is TRBJ2-1; TCRdb proposes TRBD2, but this gene call is untestable without DNA. The specimen was blood T cells: a sorted CD56 or NKG2C T cell subset, CD4+ or CD8+ T cells, or bulk PBMC T cells (not recorded which). CDR3 residues: CSVDGSGSGGRSYNEQFF.